The present entry profiles one T cell receptor beta chain with its context. Its cognate antigen has yet to be identified. Base-call qualities are not available, and no considerably larger clone is one nucleotide away. CDR1 and CDR2 are read off the germline V gene (reference sequence) as MNHEY and SMNVEV. V was cut back by 3 bases and J by 6 bases, leaving a gap of 26 bases between them. The CDR3 runs 18 residues from the cysteine to the phenylalanine. Solely the CDR3 DNA is kept, with 54 bases framed from the first base. This sample is drawn from a study of long-term antiretroviral therapy in people with HIV (dated 2022 in TCRdb). Some background on the complete study: Collection of the earliest samples took place about a decade ahead of the 2015 WHO recommendation for immediate ART, at a time when ART was typically delayed until CD4 counts fell. A retrospective serial study tested whether changes in peripheral blood TRB repertoire composition and diversity were associated with ART initiation and durable HIV suppression. From 30 adults with confirmed HIV infection, the cohort provided 150 to 200 cryopreserved PBMC samples, gathered serially across a mean of approximately six years (range 1-12). No cross-contamination during QIAcube processing was seen in test extractions of a monoclonal T-cell line run alongside approximately 36 polyclonal samples. Of the 30 participants with HIV, more than 10 were female.

The immunoSEQ hsTCRB v3.0 assay was used at survey level resolution to sequence the TRB variable region. The target sequencing depth for TRB was about 40,000-50,000 T-cell genomes per sample. An Illumina MiSeq with a v3 150-cycle kit was used to sequence the pooled TRB libraries. Per the source publication's procedure: Repertoire analysis was run in R within a reproducible Nextflow workflow that covered QC, data transformation and analysis. LymphoSeq2, an R package for AIRR-Seq data exploration, was used to implement custom analyses. Four samples that yielded fewer than 5000 total TRB sequences were excluded, so that 150 to 200 HIV repertoires were analyzed. Of the 188 retained HIV repertoires, roughly 61 were collected before and about 130 after ART initiation. Each repertoire was downsampled to 5000 TRB nucleotide sequences, and summary statistics were averaged across 100 downsampling iterations. TRB sequences were retained for analysis only if CDR3 regions of at least seven amino acids were present. Diversity was assessed using a clonality score derived from Shannon entropy and using the Gini coefficient. In repertoire networks, the top 5000 CDR3 amino acid sequences were linked whenever an edit distance of one separated two sequences. Antigen specificity groups and MHC restriction were predicted for TRB CDR3 amino acid sequences with GLIPH2. Known CMV, EBV, HIV or tissue antigen associations were flagged by matching CDR3 amino acid sequences against VDJdb and McPAS-TCR. Pre-ART, post-ART and control groups were compared with Wilcoxon signed-rank tests and Holm-Bonferroni correction. In its TCRdb copy, this immuneACCESS table keeps in-frame sequences only and misses some clones. Where compared with another copy, unresolved V genes explain less than half of these, and the others have no known cause. The DNA was the basis for D and trimming; V, J and clone size are from that table. The sample table lists around 16,000 clones, 70% to 85% of them with a count of one. About a fifth of the sample comes from the top ten.

Participants were included only if at least one PBMC sample before ART initiation and at least two post-ART samples were available. Treatment was received in the United States of America by all participants with HIV. Cryopreserved samples of about 1-10 million PBMC were thawed and washed before DNA extraction. At the time of the earliest PBMC sample, participants with HIV were aged between about 23 and 55 years. Each participant contributed PBMC samples from 1-4 timepoints before ART initiation and 2-8 timepoints after ART initiation, with a median of 7 samples. Serial HIV viral load, CD4+ T-cell count, ART history and demographic data were obtained for every participant. A Qiagen kit on a QIAcube was used to extract genomic DNA from unsorted PBMC, with samples processed in batches of 12. Broader findings and caveats from the paper: Expanded TRB clones identified before ART initiation dominated the repertoire across all time points, though the dominance fluctuated and decreased in many PLHIV after ART. Starting ART was linked to a significant rise in TRB diversity, yet even after long-term ART the diversity remained significantly lower than in transplant donor controls. HIV repertoires had narrower CDR3 length ranges than controls, and the network structure suggested an antigen-experienced repertoire that shifted only slightly toward naive after ART. Since PBMC availability was limited, sequencing covered only the TCR beta chain, with no alpha chain pairing. No data were available on ART adherence, viral resistance or therapy changes, limiting inferences about post-ART repertoire changes. The samples were dated from about 2003 to 2018, and the ART regimens that were used may be less effective than current ART regimens. Unsorted PBMC were profiled instead of sorted CD4+ and CD8+ T cells because pre-ART samples had limited cell numbers.

Material: unsorted PBMCs, obtained 2.1 years after starting antiretroviral therapy. This TCR derives from a man aged 35-49 years with HIV. The rearranged segments are TRBV27 and TRBJ1-2, and TRBD1 may be the D gene, going by 6 matching bases. The CDR3 region has the sequence CASSFPQSFGQLGHGYTF. The nucleotide sequence reads TGTGCCAGCAGTTTCCCCCAATCCTTCGGACAGCTAGGACATGGCTACACCTTC.